This T cell receptor (beta chain) was sequenced for a study of cytomegalovirus exposure and HLA in healthy donors. Study as a whole: Within an early data release were 85 million or so unique TCRs drawn from HLA-typed donors.

After removal of 5 bases from V and 6 bases from J, the junction contained 10 bases not matched to a gene. Per germline, CDR1 SGHTA and CDR2 FQGNSA. CDR3 length: 16 amino acids. Primers: 60 Vbeta forward and 13 Jbeta reverse. TCRdb's copy holds only in-frame clones and misses some; the assay was immunoSEQ multiplex PCR. Of 100,000 to 150,000 clones in the sample, over 75% were seen once. The study's findings and limits: Reportedly, TCR beta sequences accurately predicted HLA-A and HLA-B alleles in most subjects. HLA allele associations emerged for around 15,000 TCR beta sequences in a later analysis, at 0.05 false discovery rate.

This clone was seen once. What it binds is unknown. The chain recombines TRBV7-2 with TRBJ1-5, with 10 positions matching TRBD1. The specimen sequenced was PBMCs. This clonotype originated in a woman aged 40 to 50 in good health and CMV-seropositive. CDR3 in DNA: TGTGCCAGCAGCCTATTGGGACAGGGGATGGGTCAGCCCCAGCATTTT. It yields the protein CASSLLGQGMGQPQHF.